The 8 T cell receptor beta chains reported below all come from one sample, sequenced in a study of blood T cell repertoires in COVID-19 (dated by TCRdb to between 2020 and 2021). The library was produced with the immunoSEQ multiplex PCR assay. TCRdb obtained this table from immuneACCESS and retained in-frame rearrangements with V and J assigned. These tables miss some clones; where compared with another copy, unresolved V genes account for less than half of the shortfall, and the remainder is unexplained. This sample has some 370,000 clones in its table, and roughly nine tenths of those were observed once. About 1.2% of the sample is taken by the ten largest. The specimen was peripheral blood. The source of these receptors is a man aged 35 to 55 with acute or convalescent COVID-19.

The chain employs TRBV24-1 and TRBJ2-1; no reliable D call. The CDR3 length is 18 residues. Trimming pared 5 bases from V and 2 bases from J, leaving 21 bases between. Per germline, CDR1 KGHDR and CDR2 SFDVKD. The CDR3 DNA sequence: TGTGCCACCAGTGGCCGTAGTGGAGATGGCGTCACCTACAATGAGCAGTTCTTC. This codes for CATSGRSGDGVTYNEQFF.

This chain uses TRBV5-4 with TRBJ2-7, with a weak D call TRBD1 (6 bases). This CDR3 is built from 14 residues. In germline, CDR1 is SGHNT, CDR2 YYREEE (reference sequence). V was trimmed by 3 bases and J by 5 bases, leaving 15 bases between them. The CDR3 coding sequence is TGTGCCAGCAGCTCTCAGGGGAAACCCCACGAGCAGTACTTC. Translated, it gives CASSSQGKPHEQYF. The entire variable domain, with the rest obtained from reference TRBV5-4 and TRBJ2-7, is as follows: ETGVTQSPTHLIKTRGQQVTLRCSSQSGHNTVSWYQQALGQGPQFIFQYYREEENGRGNFPPRFSGLQFPNYSSELNVNALELDDSALYLCASSSQGKPHEQYFGPGTRLTVT.

This chain links TRBV19 with TRBJ2-3, with 11 bases lining up with TRBD2. Losses at the gene ends were 5 bases for V and 2 bases for J; bases not matched to a gene: 12. The length of the CDR3 is 18 residues. Looked up from germline, CDR1 is LNHDA and CDR2 is SQIVND (reference sequence). CDR3 loop: CASSPAGSTSGVTDTQYF. DNA for the CDR3: TGTGCCAGTAGTCCCGCAGGGTCGACTAGCGGGGTCACAGATACGCAGTATTTT.

The V gene is TRBV7-2, the J gene TRBJ1-5; D remains unclear. CDR1 and CDR2 (germline): SGHTA, FQGNSA. The CDR3 has 16 amino acids. Trimming took 1 base from V and 0 from J, leaving 10 bases between them. The CDR3: CASSLGGGYSNQPQHF. CDR3 DNA: TGTGCCAGCAGCTTAGGTGGCGGGTATAGCAATCAGCCCCAGCATTTT.

The chain joins TRBV10-2 to TRBJ2-7; D not certain. V was trimmed by 2 bases and J by 2 bases, leaving 13 bases between them. The CDR3 has 15 residues. Germline V lookup: CDR1 WSHSY, CDR2 SAAADI. Here the CDR3 reads CASSEGQAFTYEQYF. The CDR3 DNA sequence: TGCGCCAGCAGTGAGGGTCAGGCTTTTACCTACGAGCAGTACTTC.

The rearrangement links TRBV6-2 or TRBV6-3 to TRBJ2-7; unclear D gene. CDR3 length equals 15 residues. Trimming took off 5 bases at V and 0 bases at J, with 14 bases between the two ends. Germline CDR1 is MNHEY and CDR2 is SVGEGT. The CDR3 sequence is CASSDLEPRSYEQYF. CDR3 nucleotide sequence: TGTGCCAGCAGTGATCTAGAGCCCCGCTCCTACGAGCAGTACTTC.

This chain connects TRBV6-1 to TRBJ1-2; 10 bases are a match to TRBD1. This CDR3 is built from 16 residues. Germline V lookup: CDR1 MNHNS, CDR2 SASEGT. J was trimmed by 1 base and V by 4 bases; bases with no gene match: 6. The CDR3 nucleotides are TGTGCCAGCAGTGGCGGACAGGGGGGAGGTAACTATGGCTACACCTTC. This encodes CASSGGQGGGNYGYTF.

The chain recombines TRBV7-9 with TRBJ2-2, with D unresolved. CDR1 is SEHNR and CDR2 is FQNEAQ in the germline V gene (reference sequence). This CDR3 is built from 13 residues. V was cut by 4 bases and J by 7 bases, with 10 bases left in between. CDR3 loop: CASSSQVDGELFF. The DNA of the CDR3 is TGTGCCAGCAGCTCTCAGGTGGACGGGGAGCTGTTTTTT.